These 8 T cell receptor beta chains came from one sample sequenced in a study of blood T cell repertoires in COVID-19. TCRdb's table, derived via immunoSEQ multiplex PCR, lists solely in-frame clones and lacks some. The table records 400,000 to 450,000 clones, over 75% of them present only once. The source material was PBMCs or T cells enriched from blood (not recorded which). The receptor set was obtained from a man in his thirties or forties who had recovered from COVID-19.

This clone was observed a handful of times. This sequence joins TRBV19 and TRBJ2-1; a possible D gene is TRBD1 (6 bases). The CDR3 covers 12 residues. Germline CDR1 reads LNHDA; CDR2 reads SQIVND (reference sequence). Trimming shortened V by 8 bases and J by 9 bases, and 14 bases separated the two germline ends. In DNA, the CDR3 is TGTGCCAGTGGTTTTAAGGGGGTTGAGCAGTTCTTC. Its translation: CASGFKGVEQFF.

The V and J genes are TRBV13 and TRBJ2-2, with D possibly TRBD2 on 5 matching bases. The germline CDR1 and CDR2 sequences are PRHDT and FYEKMQ (reference sequence). The CDR3 has 18 residues. V shed 5 bases and J shed 1 base, with 20 bases lying between them. CDR3 nucleotide sequence: TGTGCCAGCAGCCTAAAGGCCCGGGGAACGGGGAACACCGGGGAGCTGTTTTTT. Protein: CASSLKARGTGNTGELFF.

V is TRBV9 and J is TRBJ2-7; 7 bases are shared with TRBD1. Germline V CDR1 and CDR2: SGDLS, YYNGEE. The CDR3 covers 14 residues. V dropped 0 bases and J dropped 2; count of bases not matched to a gene: 2. The CDR3 is CASSVGDSPYEQYF. CDR3 nucleotide sequence: TGTGCCAGCAGCGTAGGGGACAGCCCCTACGAGCAGTACTTC.

This clone was found once. The chain couples TRBV5-6 to TRBJ1-1; D may be TRBD1 (6 bases). Trimming took 1 base from V and 2 from J, leaving 21 bases between them. CDR3 length: 18 amino acids. Germline V lookup: CDR1 SGHDT, CDR2 YYEEEE. The CDR3 nucleotides are TGTGCCAGCAGCTTGATAGTATCTTGGGACATCCGCAACACTGAAGCTTTCTTT. Translated, it gives CASSLIVSWDIRNTEAFF.

V and J are TRBV5-4 and TRBJ2-7; 14 bases are a match to TRBD2. CDR1 and CDR2 from the germline V gene are SGHNT and YYREEE (reference sequence). CDR3 length: 17 residues. V lost 0 bases to trimming and J lost 3 bases; unmatched junction nucleotides: 5. CDR3 nucleotide sequence: TGTGCCAGCAGCTTGGGACTAGCGGGAGGGATTGGCTACGAGCAGTACTTC. As protein: CASSLGLAGGIGYEQYF.

The CDR3 sequence is CASGLVQGVSYNEQFF. In DNA form, the CDR3 reads TGTGCTAGTGGTTTGGTACAGGGAGTGTCCTACAATGAGCAGTTCTTC. This chain links TRBV12-5 with TRBJ2-1, with a weak D call TRBD1 (6 bases). The V and J ends lost 0 bases and 1 base respectively, with 10 bases between them. Germline V gene sequence: CDR1 LGHNT, CDR2 FRNRAP. This CDR3 has 16 residues.

The CDR3 loop is CSVEGASGSLGDEQFF. The CDR3 DNA follows: TGCAGCGTTGAAGGGGCTAGCGGGAGCCTGGGGGATGAGCAGTTCTTC. The V gene is TRBV29-1, the J gene TRBJ2-1, with 10 bases aligning to TRBD2. The V gene's germline CDR1 is SQVTM and CDR2 ANQGSEA. The CDR3 runs 16 residues. The V gene end was trimmed by 1 base and the J gene end by 8 bases; junction bases not matched to a gene: 11.

Only one count was recorded for this clone. The genes are TRBV7-2 and TRBJ1-3; D is possibly TRBD1 (6 bases). V lost 4 bases and J lost 0, with 13 bases in between. Germline V CDR1 and CDR2: SGHTA, FQGNSA. CDR3 length: 16 residues. Here the CDR3 DNA reads TGTGCCAGCAGCTCATCGGACAGTCACTCTGGAAACACCATATATTTT. Its translation is CASSSSDSHSGNTIYF.